Described below is a single T cell receptor beta chain sequence and its context. This record belongs to a study of T cell responses to AZD1222 COVID-19 vaccine. Here immunoSEQ multiplex PCR was the method, and the copy in TCRdb shows in-frame clones only, minus some. The top ten clones hold about 40% of a sample with 100,000 to 120,000 clones, 85% to 90% of them seen once. V was shortened by 2 bases and J by 8 bases, with 15 bases between the two germline ends. CDR1 is GTSNPN, CDR2 SVGIG, per germline (reference sequence). CDR3 length equals 13 residues. The rearrangement links TRBV30 to TRBJ1-2; a possible D gene is TRBD1 (5 bases). The sequence was obtained from an adult who received the AZD1222 COVID-19 vaccine. The material was peripheral blood, obtained 28 days after the second AZD1222 dose. The DNA of the CDR3 is TGTGCCTGGAGTACGGGGGGGGGAGGAGGCTACACCTTC. It yields the protein CAWSTGGGGGYTF.